Listed here is a single T cell receptor (beta chain). Its antigen target is currently unknown. No much larger clonotype is one base removed from it; base qualities were not supplied. Taken from the germline V gene (reference sequence), the CDR1 and CDR2 loops are GTSNPN and SVGIG. The junction shows trimming of 0 bases on V and 13 bases on J, plus 15 bases between the germline ends. Reading from cysteine to phenylalanine, the CDR3 counts 12 amino acids. CDR3 DNA is the only sequence kept; it has 36 bases, read in frame from the first base. Whole blood was collected in K2EDTA tubes by collaborating institutions according to the institutions' own protocols. For TCRbeta analysis, collaborators shipped samples in one of three forms: frozen whole blood, isolated PBMCs, or DNA extracted from either of those sample types. The sample is drawn from a study of blood T cell repertoires in COVID-19 (dated by TCRdb to 2020 to 2022). For the wider study: Collaborator samples came from the United States, Italy and Spain and covered acute and convalescent phases of COVID-19. Samples came from the ongoing ImmuneRACE study (first 160 participants) plus 1,254 subjects from 6 global collaborators. The prospective study material was composed of cDNA or gDNA derived from T cells, B-cell-depleted T cells, or PBMCs. Where available, HLA class I and class II types were obtained from metadata supplied by the sample provider rather than from assay-based typing. The dataset comprised deeply sampled blood TCRbeta repertoires from subjects exposed to, actively infected with, or recovered from COVID-19. The repertoires were released in a freely available public database meant as a resource for research on the immune response to SARS-CoV-2. A de-identified subject ID, COVID-19 status, age in years and sex were almost always included in the sample metadata.

Points the paper makes about the study in general: The amount of clinical and demographic metadata varied by source and participant and was provided uncurated.

TCRbeta CDR3 regions were amplified from genomic DNA using the immunoSEQ Assay, a bias-controlled multiplex PCR. The published analysis was carried out like this. Nucleated cell counts per sample were estimated from amplification of reference gene primers within the assay. To quantify the absolute abundance of each unique TCRbeta CDR3 rearrangement, sequence reads were collapsed and filtered. For each sample, productive Simpson clonality was calculated as the square root of Simpson's diversity index across productive rearrangements. Entries here come from immuneACCESS through TCRdb and include only in-frame sequences with V and J called. Some clones fail to appear in such tables; in the studies checked, an unresolved V gene covers under half of the shortfall, and the cause of the remainder is unknown. The V and J calls and clone size come from that table; D and trimming were worked out from the DNA. Here the sample has approximately 290,000 clones; approximately 90% occur a single time. Together, the top ten hold approximately 0.84% of the sample.

The V and J segments used are TRBV30 and TRBJ1-2; no confident D gene assignment can be made. Sequencing was done on a sample of peripheral blood. The receptor was derived from a man younger than 45 with acute or convalescent COVID-19. The bases read TGTGCCTGGAGTGTATATAGCCCTGCTCGCACCTTC. It translates to CAWSVYSPARTF. Full variable domain (CDR3 extended with the reference TRBV30 and TRBJ1-2 proteins): SQTIHQWPATLVQPVGSPLSLECTVEGTSNPNLYWYRQAAGRGLQLLFYSVGIGQISSEVPQNLSASRPQDRQFILSSKKLLLSDSGFYLCAWSVYSPARTFGSGTRLTVV.